The TCR beta chain under discussion was sequenced for a study of response to subunit inactivated influenza vaccine. Regarding the study as a whole: The authors proposed limited new T cell recruitment per seasonal influenza vaccination.

TCRdb reprocessed the RT-PCR reads with MiXCR, giving one entry per CDR3 protein. The sample records some 850,000 distinct CDR3 sequences, around 18% being singletons. This clonotype was counted between two and nine times. No antigen is known for it. The source was PBMCs from blood, collected roughly 5 days after vaccination. The sequence was obtained from a man aged 45 to 65 who received an inactivated influenza vaccine.

The CDR3 DNA reads TGCAGTGCCATAAGCGGGAGGGCCGCAGATACGCAGTATTTT. It codes for CSAISGRAADTQYF. V and J are TRBV20-1 and TRBJ2-3; TRBD2 agrees at 10 bases. The trim removed 6 bases at V and 4 bases at J, leaving 7 bases unmatched. The CDR3 has 14 residues. Germline V gene data show CDR1 as DFQATT and CDR2 as SNEGSKA (reference sequence).